Here is one T cell receptor (beta chain) with its context. Looked up from germline, CDR1 is SGHAT and CDR2 is FQDESV (reference sequence). Trimming took 5 bases from V and 0 from J, leaving 13 bases between them. The CDR3 totals 15 residues. The data are from a study of Ad26.COV2.S vaccination and SARS-CoV-2 variants. As to treatment: about 20 received Ad26.COV2.S at low or high dose, single or two shots; 5 received placebo; per-sample allocation not given. Vaccine and placebo recipients were sampled on day 63 after the first injection. TCRdb keeps only in-frame clones here, not all; method: immunoSEQ multiplex PCR. The sample includes around 420,000 clones, roughly 90% seen only once; the top ten take about 4%.

The material sequenced was peripheral blood, taken in a trial of Ad26.COV2.S vaccine versus placebo. The sequence was collected from a person between 18 and 65 years old who received the Ad26.COV2.S COVID-19 vaccine or a placebo. The chain combines TRBV11-1 with TRBJ1-2; D may be TRBD1 (5 bases). Written as DNA, the CDR3 is TGTGCCAGCAGCGATAGCAGGGAAGCTAACTATGGCTACACCTTC. It yields the protein CASSDSREANYGYTF.